This T cell receptor (beta chain) was sequenced during a study of regulatory T cells in long-lasting Graves disease. The CDR3 contains 12 residues. Germline values: CDR1 SQVTM, CDR2 ANQGSEA. The ends were cut back, 0 bases at V and 8 bases at J, with 10 bases in the middle. Time point specified: persistent/refractory GD, antithyroid drugs over 5 years with positive TRAb. Construction of the TCR library relied on RNA isolated from PBMCs. CDR3-region Arm-PCR and iRepertoire HTBI primers produced the TCR beta libraries. MiXCR, applied by TCRdb to the multiplex PCR reads, yields one record per CDR3 protein. Here the sample spans about 470,000 distinct CDR3 sequences, more than 20% being singletons. This clonotype has a handful of counts.

This chain joins TRBV29-1 and TRBJ1-2; no clear D. This receptor was identified in a female donor with Graves disease. The sample here was peripheral blood mononuclear cells (PBMCs), taken when the disease was refractory, from a patient treated with antithyroid drugs. CDR3 residues: CSVEEGRRGYTF. The CDR3 region has the DNA TGCAGCGTTGAAGAAGGCCGCCGGGGCTACACCTTC.